The clone carrying this T cell receptor (beta chain) was seen at least ten times. Antigen unknown. This sample stems from a study of blood T cells in healthy people across ages. Overall study findings and caveats: Conclusively comparing naive with antigen-experienced cells was impossible with unsorted PBMCs. Observed TCR beta diversity per million T cells went down as age went up. This fall followed a roughly linear course with age.

Primers used in a second PCR of about 7 to 12 cycles were a sample-barcoded 5' primer and a J-beta primer mix. TCRdb reanalysed the 5' RACE reads using MiXCR and keeps one entry per CDR3 protein. This sample has hundreds of thousands of distinct CDR3 sequences, with around 62% found just once. The CDR3 runs 12 residues. Germline V CDR1 and CDR2: SGHRS, YFSETQ. V lost 1 base to trimming and J lost 6 bases, with 5 bases between them. Source material: blood. The source is a man younger than 45 in good health. This chain uses TRBV5-1 with TRBJ2-1; a weak D match, TRBD1 (5 bases). CDR3 sequence reads: CASSLQGNEQFF. CDR3 sequence (DNA): TGCGCCAGCAGCTTGCAGGGCAATGAGCAGTTCTTC.